The 14 T cell receptor beta chains below were found in one sample sequenced in a study of cytomegalovirus exposure and HLA in healthy donors. Primers included in the PCR were 60 Vbeta and 13 Jbeta primers. Using immunoSEQ multiplex PCR, the repertoire was profiled, and TCRdb retains in-frame clones only, with some absent. Seen here are some 130,000 clones, approximately 70% observed once, and the top ten hold 1.6%. The sample comprised PBMCs. The receptors come from a human donor in good health.

The CDR3 loop is CASSPTGSSTDTQYF. The CDR3 DNA follows: TGTGCCAGCTCACCGACAGGATCTAGCACAGATACGCAGTATTTT. The chain has TRBV18 and TRBJ2-3, with D possibly being TRBD1 (6 bases). CDR3 length: 15 residues. The germline CDR1 and CDR2 sequences are KGHSH and LQKENI. V was pared by 3 bases and J by 0 bases, with 10 bases between. Complete variable domain (other parts from reference TRBV18 and TRBJ2-3): NAGVMQNPRHLVRRRGQEARLRCSPMKGHSHVYWYRQLPEEGLKFMVYLQKENIIDESGMPKERFSAEFPKEGPSILRIQQVVRGDSAAYFCASSPTGSSTDTQYFGPGTRLTVL.

In this sample, this clone turned up once. V gene TRBV11-2 combines with J gene TRBJ2-7; 7 nucleotides match TRBD1. CDR3 size: 16 residues. Germline assignment: CDR1 SGHAT and CDR2 FQNNGV. J gave up 1 base and V 1 base, and 7 bases lay outside the gene matches. The CDR3 bases are TGTGCCAGCAGCTTAGGTAACAGGGGCCCGTCCTACGAGCAGTACTTC. Translated, it gives CASSLGNRGPSYEQYF.

This clone was detected a few times. The chain links TRBV10-3 to TRBJ2-2; 7 bases map to TRBD1. The CDR3 has 18 residues. Germline V gene sequence: CDR1 ENHRY, CDR2 SYGVKD. V lost 0 bases to trimming and J lost 4 bases; unmatched junction nucleotides: 11. CDR3 region: CAISESMVDRAGTGELFF. The CDR3 nucleotides read TGTGCCATCAGTGAGTCGATGGTAGACAGGGCGGGCACCGGGGAGCTGTTTTTT.

The chain joins TRBV18 to TRBJ2-7, with a tentative D call TRBD2 (6 bases). Per the germline V gene, CDR1 is KGHSH and CDR2 is LQKENI. The CDR3 spans 16 residues. V lost 4 bases and J 4 bases, leaving 20 bases between the germline ends. CDR3 nucleotide sequence: TGTGCCAGCTCACTCAATCCTGCGGGACCCGGTTACGAGCAGTACTTC. Translated: CASSLNPAGPGYEQYF.

This chain links TRBV7-2 with TRBJ2-7; 8 bases map to TRBD1. In germline, CDR1 is SGHTA, CDR2 FQGNSA. The V segment lost 5 bases and the J segment 2 bases; nucleotides outside the gene matches: 5. CDR3 length: 14 amino acids. The CDR3 DNA is TGTGCCAGCAGCACCGGACAGGGCCCCTACGAGCAGTACTTC. Encoded protein: CASSTGQGPYEQYF.

This chain links TRBV6-6 with TRBJ1-2; weak D call: TRBD1 (5 bases). This CDR3 region has 14 residues. The germline gives CDR1 MNHNY, CDR2 SVGAGI (reference sequence). The germline V and J ends were trimmed by 6 bases and 4 bases, with 15 bases remaining between them. The CDR3 spells CASSGGGTIYGYTF. The CDR3 region has the DNA TGTGCCAGCAGCGGCGGGGGGACGATCTATGGCTACACCTTC.

The chain links TRBV18 to TRBJ2-1; D is undetermined. This CDR3 spans 15 amino acids. CDR1 and CDR2 (germline): KGHSH, LQKENI. The V end lost 4 bases, the J end lost 5 bases, and 15 bases lay between the germline ends. CDR3 in amino acids: CASSLAVGTDNEQFF. In nucleotides, the CDR3 is TGTGCCAGCTCACTCGCAGTCGGAACAGACAATGAGCAGTTCTTC. Based on the CDR3 plus reference TRBV18 and TRBJ2-1, the full variable domain is NAGVMQNPRHLVRRRGQEARLRCSPMKGHSHVYWYRQLPEEGLKFMVYLQKENIIDESGMPKERFSAEFPKEGPSILRIQQVVRGDSAAYFCASSLAVGTDNEQFFGPGTRLTVL.

In regard to this clone: Other DNA variants within this sample encode the same CDR3. The chain combines TRBV19 with TRBJ1-1; no clear D. Trimming removed 3 bases at V and 0 bases at J, with 8 bases between. This CDR3 is 14 amino acids long. CDR1 and CDR2 from the germline V gene are LNHDA and SQIVND (reference sequence). The CDR3 loop is CASSIGGLNTEAFF. CDR3 nucleotides: TGTGCCAGTAGTATCGGAGGGCTGAACACTGAAGCTTTCTTT.

In this sample, this clone turned up a few times. The chain carries TRBV4-1 and TRBJ2-1; tentative D call: TRBD1 (5 bases). The CDR3 covers 15 residues. Trimming stripped 0 bases from V and 4 bases from J, with 10 bases between. Germline-derived CDR1 and CDR2 are MGHRA and YSYEKL. The CDR3 spells CASSQEVTAYNEQFF. The CDR3 nucleotides read TGCGCCAGCAGCCAAGAAGTGACAGCATACAATGAGCAGTTCTTC.

CDR3 in DNA: TGTGCCAGCAGCATACCGGGACAAAGCTACGGCTATGGCTACACCTTC. Translation gives CASSIPGQSYGYGYTF. This chain joins TRBV9 and TRBJ1-2, with D perhaps matching TRBD1 (6 bases). The CDR3 runs to 16 residues. Trimming cost V 4 bases and J 4 bases, with 20 bases left between them. CDR1 and CDR2 from the germline V gene are SGDLS and YYNGEE.

This clone appeared a few times. This sample also contains other DNA sequences that code for the same CDR3. The chain has TRBV7-9 and TRBJ2-5; D gene unclear. V dropped 4 bases and J dropped 4 bases, with 4 bases sitting between them. The CDR3 runs 11 residues. The germline CDR1 and CDR2 sequences are SEHNR and FQNEAQ (reference sequence). DNA of the CDR3: TGTGCCAGCAGCTCCGGAGAGACCCAGTACTTC. Translated: CASSSGETQYF.

This clone was detected only a few times. V usage is TRBV11-2 and J usage is TRBJ2-5; TRBD1 aligns across 8 bases. The CDR3 consists of 14 residues. The germline V gene has CDR1 SGHAT and CDR2 FQNNGV. Trimming at V came to 5 bases and at J to 5 bases, leaving 7 bases not matched to a gene. The CDR3 DNA follows: TGTGCCAGCAGCCGCCTCCGACAGGGGGAGACCCAGTACTTC. Encoded protein: CASSRLRQGETQYF.

The chain has TRBV15 and TRBJ2-2; 9 bases line up with TRBD1. Losses at the gene ends were 5 bases for V and 3 bases for J; bases not matched to a gene: 7. Germline lookup yields CDR1 LNHNV and CDR2 YYDKDF (reference sequence). CDR3 length: 16 residues. This chain's CDR3 is CATSPTGGADTGELFF. The CDR3 DNA reads TGTGCCACCAGCCCAACAGGGGGCGCCGACACCGGGGAGCTGTTTTTT.

A single count supports this clone. The chain employs TRBV7-2 and TRBJ1-5, with 10 bases that match TRBD1. Germline CDR1 SGHTA, CDR2 FQGNSA. The CDR3 covers 14 residues. J was trimmed by 4 bases and V by 5 bases; bases with no gene match: 2. CDR3 loop: CASSRQGANQPQHF. The CDR3 region has the DNA TGTGCCAGCAGCCGACAGGGGGCGAATCAGCCCCAGCATTTT.